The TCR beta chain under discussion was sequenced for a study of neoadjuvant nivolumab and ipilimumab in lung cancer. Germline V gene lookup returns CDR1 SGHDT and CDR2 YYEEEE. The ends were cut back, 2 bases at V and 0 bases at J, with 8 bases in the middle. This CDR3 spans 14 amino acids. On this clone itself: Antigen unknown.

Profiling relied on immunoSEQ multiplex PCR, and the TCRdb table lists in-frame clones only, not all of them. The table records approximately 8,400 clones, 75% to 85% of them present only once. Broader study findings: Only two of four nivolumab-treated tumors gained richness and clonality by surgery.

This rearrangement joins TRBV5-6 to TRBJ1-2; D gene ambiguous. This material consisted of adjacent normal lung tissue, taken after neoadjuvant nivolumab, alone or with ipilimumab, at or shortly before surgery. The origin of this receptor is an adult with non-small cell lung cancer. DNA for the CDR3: TGTGCCAGCAGCTTCGCAGGAGCTAACTATGGCTACACCTTC. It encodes CASSFAGANYGYTF.